This T cell receptor (beta chain) was recorded in a study of blood T cell repertoires in COVID-19. Study-wide context: Samples of COVID-19 (acute and convalescent) were obtained from the United States, Italy and Spain. Sample material is recorded as cDNA or gDNA derived from T cells, B-cell-depleted T cells, or PBMCs.

The length of the CDR3 is 15 residues. V was pared by 3 bases and J by 5 bases, with 6 bases of the junction left unmatched. The germline V gene has CDR1 KGHSH and CDR2 LQKENI. Original processing notes: Nucleated cell number was recorded as an estimate derived from reference gene primer amplification. Repertoires were generated with immunoSEQ multiplex PCR, while TCRdb's copy carries only in-frame clones and drops some. V and J calls and clone size come straight from that table; D and trimming were deduced from the DNA. The sample shows some 250,000 clones, about 88% of them seen only once. Material: peripheral blood. The origin of this receptor is a man under 40 with active or convalescent COVID-19. The chain joins TRBV18 to TRBJ2-1; 8 bases are shared with TRBD1. CDR3 DNA sequence: TGTGCCAGCTCACCGACAGGGGAGAGGAACAATGAGCAGTTCTTC. Its protein is CASSPTGERNNEQFF.